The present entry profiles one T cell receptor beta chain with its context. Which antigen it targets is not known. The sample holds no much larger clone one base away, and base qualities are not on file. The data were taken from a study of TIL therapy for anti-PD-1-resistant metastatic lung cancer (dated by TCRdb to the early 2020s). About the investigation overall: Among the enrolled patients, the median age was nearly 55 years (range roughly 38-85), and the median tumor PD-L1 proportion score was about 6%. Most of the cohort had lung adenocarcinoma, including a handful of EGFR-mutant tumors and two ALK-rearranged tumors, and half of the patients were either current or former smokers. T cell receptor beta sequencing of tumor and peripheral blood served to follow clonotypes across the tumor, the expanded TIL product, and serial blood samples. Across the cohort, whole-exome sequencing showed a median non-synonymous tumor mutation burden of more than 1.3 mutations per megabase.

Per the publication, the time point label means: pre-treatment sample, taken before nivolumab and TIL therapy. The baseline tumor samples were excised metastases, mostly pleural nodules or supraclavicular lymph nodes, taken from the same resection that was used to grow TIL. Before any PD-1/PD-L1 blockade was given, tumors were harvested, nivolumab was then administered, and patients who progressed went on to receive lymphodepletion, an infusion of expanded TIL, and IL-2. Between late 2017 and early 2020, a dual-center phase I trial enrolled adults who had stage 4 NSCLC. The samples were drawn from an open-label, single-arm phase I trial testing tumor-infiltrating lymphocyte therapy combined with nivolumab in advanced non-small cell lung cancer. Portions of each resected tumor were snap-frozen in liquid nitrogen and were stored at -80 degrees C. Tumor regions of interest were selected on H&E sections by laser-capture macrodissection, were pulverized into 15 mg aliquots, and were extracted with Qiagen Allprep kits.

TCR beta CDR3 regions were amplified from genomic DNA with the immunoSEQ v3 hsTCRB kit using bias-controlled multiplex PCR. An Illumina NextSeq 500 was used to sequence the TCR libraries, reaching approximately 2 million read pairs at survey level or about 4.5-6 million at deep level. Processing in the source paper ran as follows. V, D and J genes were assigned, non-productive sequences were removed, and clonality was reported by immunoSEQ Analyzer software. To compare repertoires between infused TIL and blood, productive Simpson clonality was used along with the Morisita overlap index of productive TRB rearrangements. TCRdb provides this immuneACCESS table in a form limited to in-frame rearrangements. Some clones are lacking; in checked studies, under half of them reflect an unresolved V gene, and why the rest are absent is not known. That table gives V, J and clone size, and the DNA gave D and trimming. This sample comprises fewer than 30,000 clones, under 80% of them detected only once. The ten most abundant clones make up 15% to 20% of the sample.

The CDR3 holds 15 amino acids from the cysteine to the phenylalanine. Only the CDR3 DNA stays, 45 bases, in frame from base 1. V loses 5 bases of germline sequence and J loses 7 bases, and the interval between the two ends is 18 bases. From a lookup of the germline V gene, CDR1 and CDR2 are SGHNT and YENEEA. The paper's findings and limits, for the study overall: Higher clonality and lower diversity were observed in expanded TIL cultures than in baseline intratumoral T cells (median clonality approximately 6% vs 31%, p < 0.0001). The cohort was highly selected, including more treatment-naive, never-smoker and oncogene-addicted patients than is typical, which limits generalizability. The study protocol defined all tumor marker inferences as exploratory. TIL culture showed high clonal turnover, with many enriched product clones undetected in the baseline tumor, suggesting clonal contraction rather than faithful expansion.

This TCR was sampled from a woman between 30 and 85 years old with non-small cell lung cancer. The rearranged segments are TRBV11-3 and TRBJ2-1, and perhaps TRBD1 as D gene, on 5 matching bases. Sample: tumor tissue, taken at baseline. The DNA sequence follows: TGTGCCAGCAGCCTGGGGCCAAGAGGCCGGAATGAGCAGTTCTTC. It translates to CASSLGPRGRNEQFF.